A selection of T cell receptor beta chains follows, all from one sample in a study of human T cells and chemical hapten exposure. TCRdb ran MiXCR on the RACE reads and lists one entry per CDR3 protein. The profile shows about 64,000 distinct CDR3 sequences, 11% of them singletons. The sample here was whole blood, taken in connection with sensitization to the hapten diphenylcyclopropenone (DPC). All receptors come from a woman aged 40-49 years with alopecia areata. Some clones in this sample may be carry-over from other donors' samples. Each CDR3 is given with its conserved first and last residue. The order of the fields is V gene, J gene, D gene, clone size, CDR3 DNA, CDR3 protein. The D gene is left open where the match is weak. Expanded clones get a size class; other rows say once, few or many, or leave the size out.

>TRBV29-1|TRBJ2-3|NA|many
TGCAGCGTTGTCAACGGCAGGGGAGGAGATACGCAGTATTTT
CSVVNGRGGDTQYF
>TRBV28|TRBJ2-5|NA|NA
TGTGCCAGTAGGGTCACCCACCAAGAGACCCAGTACTTC
CASRVTHQETQYF
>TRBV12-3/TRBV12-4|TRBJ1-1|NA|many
TGTGCCAGCAGCGAGCCCTCTGAAGCTTTCTTT
CASSEPSEAFF
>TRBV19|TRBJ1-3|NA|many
TGTGCCAGTTGGGGGGGCGTATTTCGGAACACCATATATTTT
CASWGGVFRNTIYF
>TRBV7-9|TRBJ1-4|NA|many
TGTGCCAGCAGCTTCTCGGGGGCCGAGGAAAAACTGTTTTTT
CASSFSGAEEKLFF
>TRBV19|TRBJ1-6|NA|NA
TGTGCCAGTAGGGACAGCAACTCCTATAATTCACCCCTCCACTTT
CASRDSNSYNSPLHF
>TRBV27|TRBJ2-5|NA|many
TGTGCCAGCGGGGGACTGGCCAGGGAGACCCAGTACTTC
CASGGLARETQYF
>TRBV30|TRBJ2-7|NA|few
TGTGCCTGCGGCCTCGGGGTCGGCTCCTACGAGCAGTACTTC
CACGLGVGSYEQYF
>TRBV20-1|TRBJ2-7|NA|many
TGCAGTGCTAGTACAGCCGTCATCGACTACTCTTTCTACGAGCAGTACTTC
CSASTAVIDYSFYEQYF
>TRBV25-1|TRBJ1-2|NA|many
TGTGCCAGCAGTGATGAAACAGCGCTCTTCTATGGCTACACCTTC
CASSDETALFYGYTF
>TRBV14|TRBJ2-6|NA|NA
TGTGCCAGCAGCCAAGTGGCCTACTCTGGGGCCAACGTCCTGACTTTC
CASSQVAYSGANVLTF
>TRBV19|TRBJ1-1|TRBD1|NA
TGTGCCAGTAGTATGGACAGGGGCCGGGACACTGAAGCTTTCTTT
CASSMDRGRDTEAFF
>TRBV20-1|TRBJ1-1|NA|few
TGCAGTGCTGCTCGGGTTTCGACTGAAGCTTTCTTT
CSAARVSTEAFF
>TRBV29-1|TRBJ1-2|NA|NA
TGCAGCGTTGAAGCGCCTACAGGGTCCCATGGCTACACCTTC
CSVEAPTGSHGYTF
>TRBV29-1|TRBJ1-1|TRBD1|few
TGCAGCGCAACCAAAGGGACAGGCACTGAAGCTTTCTTT
CSATKGTGTEAFF
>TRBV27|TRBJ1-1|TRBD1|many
TGTGCCAGCAGCTACAGGGGATACACTGAAGCTTTCTTT
CASSYRGYTEAFF
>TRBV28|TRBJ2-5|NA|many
TGTGCCAGCAGTGGAAGACCACCTCCCCAGACCCAGTACTTC
CASSGRPPPQTQYF
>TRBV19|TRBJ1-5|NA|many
TGTGCCAGTAGCCGCGGACAGAGCAATCAGCCCCAGCATTTT
CASSRGQSNQPQHF
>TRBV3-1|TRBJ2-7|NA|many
TGTGCCAGCAGCCTCTCGTTCCCATCAAGCGAGCAGTACTTC
CASSLSFPSSEQYF
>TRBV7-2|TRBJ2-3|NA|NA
TGTGCCAGCAGCTTAGGGGGCACCACAGATACGCAGTATTTT
CASSLGGTTDTQYF